A single sample gave rise to the 17 T cell receptor beta chains below, sequenced in a study of radiotherapy plus CTLA-4 blockade in lung cancer. The table came from immunoSEQ multiplex PCR; TCRdb's copy has only in-frame clones and leaves some out. The data show about 120,000 clones, 75% to 90% seen once. The sample was peripheral blood, taken from a patient treated with radiotherapy plus ipilimumab. The receptors stem from a human donor with non-small cell lung cancer that progressed on radiotherapy plus ipilimumab.

The chain uses TRBV19 and TRBJ1-2; 10 bases are a match to TRBD1. Germline values: CDR1 LNHDA, CDR2 SQIVND (reference sequence). V gave up 5 bases and J gave up 3 bases; unmatched junction bases: 9. The CDR3 has 16 residues. The DNA for the CDR3 is TGTGCCAGTAGTCCGACGACAGGGGGCGCGGACTATGGCTACACCTTC. The encoded protein is CASSPTTGGADYGYTF.

The rearrangement joins TRBV15 to TRBJ2-1; D possibly corresponds to TRBD2 (6 bases). The CDR3 has 14 residues. With 2 bases removed from V and 7 bases from J, the gap between germline ends came to 12 bases. The germline gives CDR1 LNHNV, CDR2 YYDKDF (reference sequence). This chain's CDR3 is CATSRNPAGNEQFF. CDR3 in DNA: TGTGCCACCAGCAGAAACCCTGCGGGGAATGAGCAGTTCTTC. The entire variable domain, with the rest obtained from reference TRBV15 and TRBJ2-1, is as follows: DAMVIQNPRYQVTQFGKPVTLSCSQTLNHNVMYWYQQKSSQAPKLLFHYYDKDFNNEADTPDNFQSRRPNTSFCFLDIRSPGLGDTAMYLCATSRNPAGNEQFFGPGTRLTVL.

The J gene is TRBJ2-2, the V gene TRBV19, with D maybe TRBD1 (5 bases). Germline V gene sequence: CDR1 LNHDA, CDR2 SQIVND (reference sequence). The CDR3 runs to 16 residues. V was shortened by 6 bases and J by 3 bases, with 17 bases between the two germline ends. CDR3 region: CASSPSTVRYTGELFF. The CDR3, as DNA: TGTGCCAGTAGCCCCTCGACAGTCCGGTACACCGGGGAGCTGTTTTTT.

The chain couples TRBV5-1 to TRBJ2-3, with 7 bases identical to TRBD2. Trimming cost V 2 bases and J 1 base; bases outside gene matches: 10. Looked up from germline, CDR1 is SGHRS and CDR2 is YFSETQ. The CDR3 contains 17 residues. The CDR3 here is CASSFSRLADRTDTQYF. Here the CDR3 DNA reads TGCGCCAGCAGCTTTTCTCGACTAGCAGACCGCACAGATACGCAGTATTTT. The variable domain in full, with the rest retrieved from reference TRBV5-1 and TRBJ2-3, is KAGVTQTPRYLIKTRGQQVTLSCSPISGHRSVSWYQQTPGQGLQFLFEYFSETQRNKGNFPGRFSGRQFSNSRSEMNVSTLELGDSALYLCASSFSRLADRTDTQYFGPGTRLTVL.

The chain has TRBV18 and TRBJ2-5; TRBD2 aligns across 7 bases. J lost 2 bases, V lost 2 bases, and 2 bases had no gene match. The CDR3 sequence is 14 residues long. CDR1 and CDR2 (germline): KGHSH, LQKENI. The CDR3 loop reads CASSPGRVQETQYF. CDR3 coding DNA: TGTGCCAGCTCACCAGGGAGGGTACAAGAGACCCAGTACTTC.

The rearrangement uses TRBV14 and TRBJ1-2; TRBD1 matches at 7 bases. This CDR3 is 13 amino acids long. V dropped 4 bases and J dropped 1; count of bases not matched to a gene: 0. From germline, CDR1 is SGHDN and CDR2 FVKESK. The CDR3 here is CASSRDSNYGYTF. As DNA, the CDR3 is TGTGCCAGCAGCCGGGACAGTAACTATGGCTACACCTTC.

The rearrangement joins TRBV19 to TRBJ2-1; 7 nucleotides align to TRBD1. Germline assignment: CDR1 LNHDA and CDR2 SQIVND (reference sequence). With V trimmed by 6 bases and J by 0 bases, 8 bases remained unmatched. The CDR3 consists of 16 residues. CDR3 sequence: CASRETGASSYNEQFF. CDR3 coding DNA: TGTGCCAGTAGAGAAACAGGGGCCAGCTCCTACAATGAGCAGTTCTTC.

The V gene is TRBV6-6, the J gene TRBJ1-2, with no clear D. The V gene lost 2 bases and the J gene lost 2 bases, with 6 bases spanning the gap. This CDR3 comprises 13 residues. Germline lookup yields CDR1 MNHNY and CDR2 SVGAGI (reference sequence). This CDR3 is CASSYTGNYGYTF. The CDR3 DNA reads TGTGCCAGCAGTTACACCGGGAACTATGGCTACACCTTC.

V gene TRBV5-1 combines with J gene TRBJ2-2; a possible D gene is TRBD2 (6 bases). Germline CDR1 reads SGHRS; CDR2 reads YFSETQ. This CDR3 comprises 13 residues. Trimming removed 2 bases from V and 7 bases from J, with 9 bases in between. The DNA of the CDR3 is TGCGCCAGCAGCTTCCCGGAGGGCGGGGAGCTGTTTTTT. Translating gives CASSFPEGGELFF. The variable domain in full, completed from reference TRBV5-1 and TRBJ2-2, reads KAGVTQTPRYLIKTRGQQVTLSCSPISGHRSVSWYQQTPGQGLQFLFEYFSETQRNKGNFPGRFSGRQFSNSRSEMNVSTLELGDSALYLCASSFPEGGELFFGEGSRLTVL.

The chain uses TRBV18 and TRBJ2-7; TRBD2 aligns across 10 bases. The CDR3 contains 15 residues. CDR1 and CDR2 from the germline V gene are KGHSH and LQKENI. V lost 3 bases and J lost 1; bases outside the gene matches: 3. DNA for the CDR3: TGTGCCAGCTCACCGAGCGGGAGGGCATCCTACGAGCAGTACTTC. Translating it yields CASSPSGRASYEQYF.

The chain carries TRBV30 and TRBJ2-5; D possibly corresponds to TRBD1 (5 bases). Germline V gives CDR1 GTSNPN, CDR2 SVGIG (reference sequence). Trimming shortened V by 5 bases and J by 5 bases, and 15 bases separated the two germline ends. The CDR3 spans 13 residues. CDR3 protein: CAWAWGPSETQYF. CDR3 coding DNA: TGTGCCTGGGCGTGGGGCCCGTCGGAGACCCAGTACTTC. Drawing the rest from reference TRBV30 and TRBJ2-5, the complete variable domain is SQTIHQWPATLVQPVGSPLSLECTVEGTSNPNLYWYRQAAGRGLQLLFYSVGIGQISSEVPQNLSASRPQDRQFILSSKKLLLSDSGFYLCAWAWGPSETQYFGPGTRLLVL.

This chain connects TRBV7-2 to TRBJ2-2, with a possible D match to TRBD2 (6 bases). The CDR3 is 15 residues long. Trimming pared 3 bases from V and 6 bases from J, leaving 14 bases between. Looked up from germline, CDR1 is SGHTA and CDR2 is FQGNSA. Here the CDR3 DNA reads TGTGCCAGCAGCTTGCTCCTAGCGAAGGCCGGGGAGCTGTTTTTT. Residues: CASSLLLAKAGELFF.

The J gene is TRBJ2-2, the V gene TRBV5-8; 7 bases map to TRBD2. The CDR3 has 15 amino acids. Trimming removed 3 bases from V and 2 bases from J; junction bases left unmatched: 4. CDR1 and CDR2 from the germline V gene are SGHTS and YDEGEE. The CDR3 DNA reads as TGTGCCAGCAGCTCCGGGACTACTAACACCGGGGAGCTGTTTTTT. Its translation: CASSSGTTNTGELFF.

This clone is a singleton in its sample. The chain has TRBV19 and TRBJ2-3; D might be TRBD1 (6 bases). The CDR3 runs to 19 residues. Germline V lookup: CDR1 LNHDA, CDR2 SQIVND (reference sequence). Trimming shortened V by 9 bases and J by 1 base, and 29 bases separated the two germline ends. CDR3 residues: CASKVPGTHYRGRTDTQYF. For the CDR3, the DNA is TGTGCCAGCAAAGTTCCCGGGACACATTATAGAGGACGCACAGATACGCAGTATTTT.

The chain has TRBV11-3 and TRBJ2-2; perhaps TRBD2 as D (5 bases). V gave up 2 bases and J gave up 6 bases, with 13 bases separating them. The CDR3 extends over 15 amino acids. Per germline, CDR1 SGHNT and CDR2 YENEEA. The CDR3 here is CASSLLGEVSGELFF. The DNA for the CDR3 is TGTGCCAGCAGCTTATTGGGAGAAGTGTCCGGGGAGCTGTTTTTT. Combining the CDR3 with reference TRBV11-3 and TRBJ2-2 gives the whole variable domain EAGVVQSPRYKIIEKKQPVAFWCNPISGHNTLYWYLQNLGQGPELLIRYENEEAVDDSQLPKDRFSAERLKGVDSTLKIQPAELGDSAVYLCASSLLGEVSGELFFGEGSRLTVL.

The genes are TRBV18 and TRBJ1-4, with D possibly TRBD1 on 5 matching bases. This CDR3 is 17 amino acids long. V shed 3 bases and J shed 0 bases, with 14 bases lying between them. Germline V gene lookup returns CDR1 KGHSH and CDR2 LQKENI. In DNA, the CDR3 is TGTGCCAGCTCACCCCGGGCTTTGGGGGCAACTAATGAAAAACTGTTTTTT. It encodes CASSPRALGATNEKLFF.

J is TRBJ2-1 and V is TRBV27; 11 bases align to TRBD1. The CDR3 consists of 17 residues. Germline V lookup: CDR1 MNHEY, CDR2 SMNVEV (reference sequence). V dropped 6 bases and J dropped 8; count of bases not matched to a gene: 15. The CDR3 nucleotides read TGTGCCAGCAGCGCCCGCCGTAGGACAGGGGGCTGGGATGAGCAGTTCTTC. This encodes CASSARRRTGGWDEQFF.